The 26 T cell receptor beta chains below come from one sample, sequenced in a study of shared clonotypes between healthy human individuals (dated by TCRdb to the early 2020s). Libraries were prepared through the immunoSEQ multiplex PCR assay. TCRdb took this table from immuneACCESS and kept in-frame rearrangements with V and J called. Such tables lack part of the clones; where checked against another copy, unresolved V genes explain under half of the gap, and the rest is unexplained. This sample lists some 500,000 clones; roughly 85% were detected once. Clones ranked in the top ten supply more than 10% of the sample. The material sequenced was PBMCs. All receptors derive from a woman between 40 and 55 years old in good health. Some clones in this sample may be carry-over from other donors' samples.

V gene TRBV27 combines with J gene TRBJ2-2; weak D call: TRBD1 (5 bases). The V end lost 4 bases, the J end lost 1 base, and 7 bases lay between the germline ends. The CDR3 runs to 14 residues. The V gene's germline CDR1 is MNHEY and CDR2 SMNVEV (reference sequence). The CDR3 coding sequence is TGTGCCAGCAGTTCAGGGTTGAACACCGGGGAGCTGTTTTTT. It yields the protein CASSSGLNTGELFF.

V and J are TRBV28 and TRBJ1-6, with a weak D call TRBD1 (5 bases). The V gene's germline CDR1 is MDHEN and CDR2 SYDVKM. The CDR3 covers 12 residues. The V end lost 6 bases, the J end lost 13 bases, and 13 bases lay between the germline ends. The CDR3: CASRDTPGPLHF. CDR3 nucleotides: TGTGCCAGCAGGGACACCCCCGGCCCCCTCCACTTT.

V and J are TRBV9 and TRBJ2-1; D possibly corresponds to TRBD1 (6 bases). The V end was cut by 0 bases, the J end by 2 bases, with 9 bases between. The CDR3 runs to 15 residues. CDR1 is SGDLS, CDR2 YYNGEE, per germline. Here the CDR3 DNA reads TGTGCCAGCAGCGTAGCCCAGGGGCCCTACAATGAGCAGTTCTTC. Residues: CASSVAQGPYNEQFF.

The chain couples TRBV2 to TRBJ2-5; 10 bases are a match to TRBD2. The end of the DNA fits TRBJ2-7 better, so the J call may be wrong. CDR3 length: 15 amino acids. In germline, CDR1 is SNHLY, CDR2 FYNNEI. CDR3 DNA: TGTGCCAGCAGTGGTGACAGCGGGAGGGCCGACGAGCAGTACTTC. Its protein product is CASSGDSGRADEQYF.

In regard to this clone: A read error is likely here: a far larger clone is one base away. The same CDR3 arises from other DNA sequences in this sample as well. The chain joins TRBV7-9 to TRBJ2-1; D ambiguous. Trimming cost V 2 bases and J 1 base, with 0 bases left between them. CDR1 SEHNR and CDR2 FQNEAQ come from the germline V gene (reference sequence). The CDR3 contains 12 residues. CDR3 residues: CASSLSYNEQFF. The CDR3 DNA reads as TGTGCCAGCAGCTTATCCTACAATGAGCAGTTCTTC.

The V and J genes are TRBV28 and TRBJ2-7; weak D call: TRBD2 (6 bases). Trimming removed 5 bases from V and 0 bases from J, with 17 bases in between. Germline assignment: CDR1 MDHEN and CDR2 SYDVKM. The CDR3 consists of 16 residues. The DNA of the CDR3 is TGTGCCAGCAGTCCGACGGGGGACTTAAGCTCCTACGAGCAGTACTTC. It codes for CASSPTGDLSSYEQYF.

Concerning this clone: The junction departs from germline at one end; a sequencing error may be responsible. The chain carries TRBV2 and TRBJ1-1; D not certain. This CDR3 has 11 residues. CDR1 and CDR2 (germline): SNHLY, FYNNEI. The CDR3 sequence: CASSEARARYF. The CDR3 DNA reads as TGTGCCAGCAGTGAAGCGAGGGCCCGATACTTT.

CDR3 loop: CASSPTSGTGDTQYF. CDR3 DNA sequence: TGTGCCAGCAGCCCGACTAGCGGGACGGGAGATACGCAGTATTTT. The V and J genes are TRBV7-2 and TRBJ2-3; 11 bases are shared with TRBD2. Germline CDR1 reads SGHTA; CDR2 reads FQGNSA. Germline trimming cut 5 bases from V and 5 bases from J; bases unmatched to any gene: 6. The CDR3 has 15 amino acids.

The J gene is TRBJ1-2, the V gene TRBV29-1, with D possibly matching TRBD1 (6 bases). CDR3 size: 12 residues. Trimming stripped 6 bases from V and 6 bases from J, with 14 bases between. Germline CDR1 SQVTM, CDR2 ANQGSEA. The chain's CDR3 is CSVSDRRNGYTF. CDR3 coding DNA: TGCAGCGTATCCGACAGGCGTAATGGCTACACCTTC.

The rearrangement joins TRBV4-1 to TRBJ1-5; D not resolved. The CDR3 loop spans 16 amino acids. Trimming removed 1 base from V and 0 bases from J, with 10 bases in between. The germline CDR1 and CDR2 sequences are MGHRA and YSYEKL. CDR3 sequence (DNA): TGCGCCAGCAGCCAAGTCCCAAGTTATAGCAATCAGCCCCAGCATTTT. This sequence encodes CASSQVPSYSNQPQHF.

The chain joins TRBV12-5 to TRBJ2-5; 7 nucleotides match TRBD1. CDR1 and CDR2 from the germline V gene are LGHNT and FRNRAP. CDR3 length: 14 amino acids. Trimming at V came to 4 bases and at J to 5 bases, leaving 7 bases not matched to a gene. This chain's CDR3 is CASGSGQDEETQYF. The CDR3 region has the DNA TGTGCTAGTGGTTCCGGACAGGACGAGGAGACCCAGTACTTC.

The chain uses TRBV28 and TRBJ1-1, with a possible D match to TRBD1 (5 bases). CDR3 length: 16 amino acids. Germline CDR1 reads MDHEN; CDR2 reads SYDVKM. Trimming cost V 3 bases and J 3 bases, with 17 bases left between them. CDR3: CASSFPGGGADTEAFF. The CDR3 region has the DNA TGTGCCAGCAGTTTTCCTGGGGGTGGGGCGGACACTGAAGCTTTCTTT.

The J gene is TRBJ2-7, the V gene TRBV7-2; tentatively, D is TRBD2 (6 bases). From germline, CDR1 is SGHTA and CDR2 FQGNSA. V lost 1 base and J lost 3, with 16 bases in between. This CDR3 is 16 amino acids long. The CDR3 DNA reads as TGTGCCAGCAGCTTAGTAGCGGTAGCCGTATACTACGAGCAGTACTTC. It specifies CASSLVAVAVYYEQYF.

J is TRBJ2-1 and V is TRBV5-4; the D gene is possibly TRBD2 (6 bases). This CDR3 has 15 amino acids. Trimming took off 2 bases at V and 6 bases at J, with 15 bases between the two ends. CDR1 SGHNT and CDR2 YYREEE come from the germline V gene (reference sequence). The CDR3: CASSFVSGPVNEQFF. CDR3 DNA sequence: TGTGCCAGCAGCTTCGTAAGCGGGCCGGTCAATGAGCAGTTCTTC.

The chain is built from TRBV28 and TRBJ2-2, with D perhaps assigned TRBD1 or TRBD2 (5 bases each). In germline, CDR1 is MDHEN, CDR2 SYDVKM. The CDR3 is made up of 14 amino acids. V gave up 8 bases and J gave up 7 bases, with 17 bases separating them. CDR3 region: CASVESEGNGELFF. In DNA form, the CDR3 reads TGTGCCAGCGTCGAGAGTGAGGGGAACGGGGAGCTGTTTTTT.

This chain uses TRBV27 with TRBJ2-7; D remains ambiguous. From germline, CDR1 is MNHEY and CDR2 SMNVEV (reference sequence). V lost 3 bases, J lost 6 bases, and 9 bases lay in between. The CDR3 runs to 12 residues. The CDR3 protein is CASSFVGLEQYF. CDR3 in DNA: TGTGCCAGCAGTTTCGTAGGGCTCGAGCAGTACTTC.

This chain uses TRBV18 with TRBJ2-1, with D tentatively TRBD1 (6 bases). This CDR3 is built from 13 residues. Trimming took off 3 bases at V and 5 bases at J, with 8 bases between the two ends. CDR1 is KGHSH and CDR2 is LQKENI in the germline V gene. Here the CDR3 reads CASSPRGHNEQFF. CDR3 coding DNA: TGTGCCAGCTCACCCAGGGGCCACAATGAGCAGTTCTTC.

Comments on this clone: This probably arose from a read error, given a far larger clone one base away. The CDR3 carries no conserved terminal phenylalanine or tryptophan, so it likely arises from a read error. The rearrangement uses TRBV5-4 and TRBJ2-7, with TRBD2 as a possible D gene (6 bases). Trimming left V 2 bases short and J 0 bases short, with 12 bases between. The CDR3 has 15 residues. Germline CDR1 is SGHNT and CDR2 is YYREEE (reference sequence). The CDR3 DNA is TGTGCCAGCAGCTTAGGCGGGGCGAGCTCCTACGAGCAGTACTCC. This translates into CASSLGGASSYEQYS.

The chain has TRBV15 and TRBJ2-6; TRBD2 matches at 9 bases. Looked up from germline, CDR1 is LNHNV and CDR2 is YYDKDF (reference sequence). The CDR3 is 18 residues long. The V and J ends lost 5 bases and 1 base, in that order; junction bases with no gene match: 9. This CDR3 reads CATSSSGTSNSGANVLTF. Written as DNA, the CDR3 is TGTGCCACCAGCTCGTCGGGGACTAGCAATTCTGGGGCCAACGTCCTGACTTTC.

The V gene is TRBV2, the J gene TRBJ2-1; TRBD2 aligns across 11 bases. CDR3 length: 15 residues. Germline assignment: CDR1 SNHLY and CDR2 FYNNEI. The V gene end was trimmed by 3 bases and the J gene end by 5 bases; junction bases not matched to a gene: 3. This CDR3 reads CASSERSGRDNEQFF. The CDR3 DNA is TGTGCCAGCAGTGAGCGTAGCGGGAGGGACAATGAGCAGTTCTTC. The full variable domain, rest sourced from reference TRBV2 and TRBJ2-1, is EPEVTQTPSHQVTQMGQEVILRCVPISNHLYFYWYRQILGQKVEFLVSFYNNEISEKSEIFDDQFSVERPDGSNFTLKIRSTKLEDSAMYFCASSERSGRDNEQFFGPGTRLTVL.

V and J are TRBV5-4 and TRBJ2-7, with D maybe TRBD1 (5 bases). The CDR3 loop spans 14 amino acids. Trimming took 0 bases from V and 7 from J, leaving 14 bases between them. The germline V gene encodes CDR1 SGHNT and CDR2 YYREEE (reference sequence). This CDR3 reads CASSLDQGRSEQYF. CDR3 DNA sequence: TGTGCCAGCAGCTTGGATCAGGGAAGAAGTGAGCAGTACTTC.

The chain is built from TRBV7-8 and TRBJ2-3; a possible D gene is TRBD2 (6 bases). The V end lost 5 bases, the J end lost 1 base, and 13 bases lay between the germline ends. This CDR3 spans 15 amino acids. Germline V CDR1 and CDR2: SGHVS, FQNEAQ. The CDR3 coding sequence is TGTGCCAGCAGCCCGAAGGAGGGCCGCACAGATACGCAGTATTTT. It codes for CASSPKEGRTDTQYF.

This clone was observed a handful of times. This rearrangement joins TRBV11-1 to TRBJ2-3; D is perhaps TRBD1 (6 bases). V was cut by 5 bases and J by 0 bases, with 15 bases left in between. CDR3 length: 16 residues. In germline, CDR1 is SGHAT, CDR2 FQDESV (reference sequence). In nucleotides, the CDR3 is TGTGCCAGCAGCCGAAGGGGGACACAGAGCACAGATACGCAGTATTTT. Protein: CASSRRGTQSTDTQYF.

Turning to this clone: The same CDR3 can be traced to other DNA sequences in this sample. CDR3 protein: CSVEGSYEQYF. The CDR3 nucleotides are TGCAGCGTTGAGGGCTCCTACGAGCAGTACTTC. The rearrangement joins TRBV29-1 to TRBJ2-7; no firm D call. In germline, CDR1 is SQVTM, CDR2 ANQGSEA. The length of the CDR3 is 11 residues. V lost 3 bases and J lost 0, with 3 bases in between.

This clone was seen at least ten times. Within the sample, other DNA sequences also encode this same CDR3. The V and J genes are TRBV11-2 and TRBJ1-2, with a tentative D call TRBD1 (6 bases). V lost 7 bases and J lost 2, with 17 bases in between. The V gene's germline CDR1 is SGHAT and CDR2 FQNNGV. The CDR3 contains 15 residues. The chain's CDR3 is CASTPFAGANYGYTF. The CDR3 nucleotides are TGTGCCAGCACCCCTTTCGCAGGGGCGAACTATGGCTACACCTTC. The whole variable domain, remainder taken from reference TRBV11-2 and TRBJ1-2, is EAGVAQSPRYKIIEKRQSVAFWCNPISGHATLYWYQQILGQGPKLLIQFQNNGVVDDSQLPKDRFSAERLKGVDSTLKIQPAKLEDSAVYLCASTPFAGANYGYTFGSGTRLTVV.

There are a few counts of this clone. A far larger clone differs by one base, so this is likely a read error. This sample also contains other DNA sequences that code for the same CDR3. The V gene is TRBV14, the J gene TRBJ1-5; no clear D gene. Deletions cut 4 bases from V and 0 bases from J, with 4 bases between. The CDR3 spans 13 residues. Germline V CDR1 and CDR2: SGHDN, FVKESK. CDR3 in DNA: TGTGCCAGCAGCCGGGATAGCAATCAGCCCCAGCATTTT. It translates to CASSRDSNQPQHF.